These 30 T cell receptor beta chains were all obtained from the same sample, sequenced in a study of blood T cell repertoires in COVID-19. Only in-frame clones appear in the TCRdb table, and some are missing; sequencing was by immunoSEQ multiplex PCR. Here the sample spans about 35,000 clones, roughly 86% being singletons. Input material: peripheral blood. These receptors all come from a man older than 75 with active or convalescent COVID-19.

V and J are TRBV4-2 and TRBJ1-5; maybe TRBD1 (5 bases). CDR3 length: 16 amino acids. In germline, CDR1 is LGHNA, CDR2 YNFKEQ. V lost 0 bases and J lost 6, with 15 bases in between. CDR3: CASSQETGNIGQPQHF. CDR3 in DNA: TGTGCCAGCAGCCAAGAAACAGGAAATATTGGTCAGCCCCAGCATTTT.

The chain is built from TRBV14 and TRBJ2-3, with a tentative D call TRBD1 (6 bases). The CDR3 extends over 17 amino acids. CDR1 SGHDN and CDR2 FVKESK come from the germline V gene. V dropped 2 bases and J dropped 9 bases, with 24 bases sitting between them. The DNA of the CDR3 is TGTGCCAGCAGCCAATTACGGCAGGGGCCCCCCAACAAGACGCAGTATTTT. Translation: CASSQLRQGPPNKTQYF.

This chain joins TRBV5-4 and TRBJ2-5; 9 bases match TRBD2. V was clipped by 0 bases and J by 2 bases; unmatched bases: 5. The length of the CDR3 is 16 residues. From germline, CDR1 is SGHNT and CDR2 YYREEE (reference sequence). The CDR3 loop is CASSLGLAGVQETQYF. The CDR3 nucleotides read TGTGCCAGCAGCTTGGGGTTAGCGGGAGTTCAAGAGACCCAGTACTTC.

The V and J genes are TRBV18 and TRBJ1-6, with 10 bases identical to TRBD1. This CDR3 is built from 15 residues. Germline assignment: CDR1 KGHSH and CDR2 LQKENI. Trimming took 1 base from V and 10 from J; bases not matched to a gene: 4. DNA for the CDR3: TGTGCCAGCTCACCACGACAGGGGGCGGACTCACCCCTCCACTTT. Residues: CASSPRQGADSPLHF.

The chain couples TRBV20-1 to TRBJ1-5, with 9 bases that match TRBD1. The CDR3 contains 15 residues. Germline trimming cut 3 bases from V and 4 bases from J; bases unmatched to any gene: 7. Germline V lookup: CDR1 DFQATT, CDR2 SNEGSKA (reference sequence). Written as DNA, the CDR3 is TGCAGTGCTAGTCCGGGACAGGGATATAATCAGCCCCAGCATTTT. The encoded protein is CSASPGQGYNQPQHF.

This chain uses TRBV14 with TRBJ1-3, with 7 nucleotides matching TRBD1. In germline, CDR1 is SGHDN, CDR2 FVKESK. The V gene end was trimmed by 5 bases and the J gene end by 0 bases; junction bases not matched to a gene: 4. The CDR3 extends over 15 amino acids. CDR3 loop: CASSNRGSSGNTIYF. CDR3 sequence (DNA): TGTGCCAGCAGCAACAGGGGCTCCTCTGGAAACACCATATATTTT.

V gene TRBV11-3 combines with J gene TRBJ2-7, with a possible D match to TRBD1 (5 bases). The V end lost 1 base, the J end lost 3 bases, and 13 bases lay between the germline ends. Germline assignment: CDR1 SGHNT and CDR2 YENEEA. The CDR3 consists of 15 residues. In nucleotides, the CDR3 is TGTGCCAGCAGCTTAGGGGCAGGGCCAGGCTACGAGCAGTACTTC. It translates to CASSLGAGPGYEQYF. The full variable domain, completed using reference TRBV11-3 and TRBJ2-7, is EAGVVQSPRYKIIEKKQPVAFWCNPISGHNTLYWYLQNLGQGPELLIRYENEEAVDDSQLPKDRFSAERLKGVDSTLKIQPAELGDSAVYLCASSLGAGPGYEQYFGPGTRLTVT.

The V and J genes are TRBV19 and TRBJ2-1; D is unclear. Trimming pared 0 bases from V and 0 bases from J, leaving 9 bases between. The CDR3 is 16 residues long. Germline V gives CDR1 LNHDA, CDR2 SQIVND (reference sequence). This CDR3 is CASSIDHSGSYNEQFF. The CDR3 nucleotides read TGTGCCAGTAGTATAGATCACAGTGGCTCCTACAATGAGCAGTTCTTC. Full variable domain (remainder filled in from reference TRBV19 and TRBJ2-1): DGGITQSPKYLFRKEGQNVTLSCEQNLNHDAMYWYRQDPGQGLRLIYYSQIVNDFQKGDIAEGYSVSREKKESFPLTVTSAQKNPTAFYLCASSIDHSGSYNEQFFGPGTRLTVL.

CDR3 sequence: CASSLVAGYEQFF. The CDR3 nucleotides are TGTGCCAGCAGCTTGGTGGCGGGATATGAGCAGTTCTTC. The chain uses TRBV7-2 and TRBJ2-1; D might be TRBD2 (6 bases). Germline V lookup: CDR1 SGHTA, CDR2 FQGNSA. Trimming removed 3 bases at V and 8 bases at J, with 11 bases between. The CDR3 spans 13 residues.

The chain uses TRBV7-8 and TRBJ2-5, with D unresolved. The V gene's germline CDR1 is SGHVS and CDR2 FQNEAQ. Trimming took 2 bases from V and 3 from J, leaving 10 bases between them. The CDR3 runs to 14 residues. The CDR3 DNA is TGTGCCAGCAGCTTATTTTGGCAGAAAGAGACCCAGTACTTC. This codes for CASSLFWQKETQYF.

The V and J genes are TRBV6-2 or TRBV6-3 and TRBJ2-3, with 8 bases identical to TRBD2. From germline, CDR1 is MNHEY and CDR2 SVGEGT. This CDR3 is built from 16 residues. The ends lost 5 bases at V and 2 bases at J; junction bases unmatched: 9. The CDR3 DNA reads TGTGCCAGCAGTCGGGAGGGGAGGCCTTACACAGATACGCAGTATTTT. Protein: CASSREGRPYTDTQYF.

The chain has TRBV30 and TRBJ2-2; 7 bases align to TRBD2. This CDR3 has 14 amino acids. Germline CDR1 reads GTSNPN; CDR2 reads SVGIG (reference sequence). With 4 bases clipped from V and 2 bases from J, the junction kept 4 bases outside the gene matches. CDR3 coding DNA: TGTGCCTGGATGTCGGGGGGAAACACCGGGGAGCTGTTTTTT. It encodes CAWMSGGNTGELFF.

A word on this clone: At one boundary the junction diverges from the germline segment, which might be a read error. V usage is TRBV18 and J usage is TRBJ2-3; weak D call: TRBD1 (5 bases). The germline gives CDR1 KGHSH, CDR2 LQKENI. The CDR3 is 13 amino acids. The CDR3 sequence is CASSPPTDQTQDF. CDR3 DNA sequence: TGTGCCAGCTCGCCCCCGACAGACCAAACGCAGGATTTT.

The rearrangement links TRBV11-3 to TRBJ2-7; unclear D gene. V was shortened by 0 bases and J by 5 bases, with 14 bases between the two germline ends. There are 15 residues in the CDR3. From germline, CDR1 is SGHNT and CDR2 YENEEA. Here the CDR3 reads CASSLEGRSNDEQYF. The CDR3 bases are TGTGCCAGCAGCTTAGAGGGCAGGTCCAACGACGAGCAGTACTTC.

This clone was observed a handful of times. The chain carries TRBV7-6 and TRBJ2-1, with no clear D. The CDR3 covers 14 residues. Germline lookup yields CDR1 SGHVS and CDR2 FNYEAQ. Between the trimmed V and J ends, which lost 3 bases and 9 bases, there was a span of 15 bases. The CDR3 nucleotides read TGTGCCAGCAGCTTCCTAGAGACGGTGGGTGAGCAGTTCTTC. It specifies CASSFLETVGEQFF. The full variable domain, rest sourced from reference TRBV7-6 and TRBJ2-1, is GAGVSQSPRYKVTKRGQDVALRCDPISGHVSLYWYRQALGQGPEFLTYFNYEAQQDKSGLPNDRFSAERPEGSISTLTIQRTEQRDSAMYRCASSFLETVGEQFFGPGTRLTVL.

This clone occurred once. The V and J genes are TRBV3-1 (or the pseudogene TRBV3-2) and TRBJ2-6, with TRBD1 as a possible D gene (5 bases). Germline V CDR1 and CDR2: LGHDT, YNNKEL (reference sequence). The CDR3 loop spans 16 amino acids. V lost 8 bases, J lost 2 bases, and 16 bases lay in between. CDR3 amino acids: CASGPTARAGANVLTF. In nucleotides, the CDR3 is TGTGCCAGCGGACCAACCGCCAGGGCTGGGGCCAACGTCCTGACTTTC.

This sequence joins TRBV7-6 and TRBJ1-3, with 7 bases that match TRBD1. Germline values: CDR1 SGHVS, CDR2 FNYEAQ. Trimming at V came to 3 bases and at J to 1 base, leaving 12 bases not matched to a gene. This CDR3 is 18 amino acids long. CDR3 residues: CASSFRPQGRGSGNTIYF. CDR3 nucleotide sequence: TGTGCCAGCAGCTTTAGACCACAGGGGCGCGGATCTGGAAACACCATATATTTT.

V and J are TRBV11-3 and TRBJ2-4; 7 nucleotides agree with TRBD2. The CDR3 spans 16 residues. CDR1 is SGHNT, CDR2 YENEEA, per germline. J gave up 4 bases and V 6 bases, and 12 bases lay outside the gene matches. The CDR3 reads CASRHRSGANKNIQYF. In DNA form, the CDR3 reads TGTGCCAGCAGACACCGAAGCGGGGCCAATAAAAACATTCAGTACTTC. Based on the CDR3 plus reference TRBV11-3 and TRBJ2-4, the full variable domain is EAGVVQSPRYKIIEKKQPVAFWCNPISGHNTLYWYLQNLGQGPELLIRYENEEAVDDSQLPKDRFSAERLKGVDSTLKIQPAELGDSAVYLCASRHRSGANKNIQYFGAGTRLSVL.

The V gene is TRBV21-1, the J gene TRBJ1-4. TRBV21-1 is marked as a pseudogene. The CDR3 covers 11 residues. CDR3 coding DNA: TGTGCCAGCAGCGCGGGGAAAGCGGTGTTTTTT. Amino acids: CASSAGKAVFF.

The rearrangement joins TRBV28 to TRBJ2-1, with 9 positions matching TRBD2. V was pared by 2 bases and J by 15 bases, with 8 bases of the junction left unmatched. The V gene's germline CDR1 is MDHEN and CDR2 SYDVKM. The length of the CDR3 is 13 residues. CDR3 loop: CASSLVSGRIWFF. The DNA of the CDR3 is TGTGCCAGCAGTTTAGTTAGCGGGAGAATTTGGTTCTTC.

CDR3 amino acids: CASSRSRGENTEAFF. The CDR3 nucleotides are TGTGCCAGCTCACGAAGCCGGGGAGAGAACACTGAAGCTTTCTTT. V is TRBV18 and J is TRBJ1-1; unclear D gene. This CDR3 contains 15 residues. The germline V gene has CDR1 KGHSH and CDR2 LQKENI. V was trimmed by 4 bases and J by 1 base, leaving 13 bases between them.

This sequence joins TRBV4-2 and TRBJ2-5, with D possibly being TRBD1 (6 bases). The CDR3 covers 15 residues. Trimming took 4 bases from V and 1 from J, leaving 13 bases between them. Germline CDR1 LGHNA, CDR2 YNFKEQ. CDR3 in DNA: TGTGCCAGCAGCCTAGGGACACAGAGCCAAGAGACCCAGTACTTC. Protein product: CASSLGTQSQETQYF.

V usage is TRBV15 and J usage is TRBJ1-5; the D is unclear. Germline loops: CDR1 LNHNV, CDR2 YYDKDF (reference sequence). V was pared by 8 bases and J by 0 bases, with 5 bases between. The CDR3 is 12 amino acids. This CDR3 is CATRYSNQPQHF. The CDR3 DNA reads as TGTGCCACCCGTTATAGCAATCAGCCCCAGCATTTT.

The chain carries TRBV4-2 and TRBJ2-7; 10 nucleotides agree with TRBD2. This CDR3 has 18 amino acids. Germline V CDR1 and CDR2: LGHNA, YNFKEQ. V lost 0 bases, J lost 4 bases, and 12 bases stayed unmatched. CDR3 region: CASSQEGASGSRTYEQYF. In nucleotides, the CDR3 is TGTGCCAGCAGCCAAGAGGGTGCTAGCGGGAGTCGGACTTACGAGCAGTACTTC.

V is TRBV19 and J is TRBJ2-1; TRBD2 agrees at 8 bases. The germline gives CDR1 LNHDA, CDR2 SQIVND (reference sequence). There are 15 residues in the CDR3. V lost 4 bases, J lost 0 bases, and 2 bases stayed unmatched. The CDR3 DNA is TGTGCCAGTAGTACGAGCGGGGGCTCCTACAATGAGCAGTTCTTC. Its protein product is CASSTSGGSYNEQFF.

The gene calls are TRBV30 and TRBJ2-1, with 7 bases aligning to TRBD2. CDR1 and CDR2 from the germline V gene are GTSNPN and SVGIG (reference sequence). There are 17 residues in the CDR3. With V trimmed by 1 base and J by 4 bases, 13 bases remained unmatched. CDR3: CAWSGFGLTGGYNEQFF. As DNA, the CDR3 is TGTGCCTGGAGTGGATTCGGACTAACGGGAGGATACAATGAGCAGTTCTTC.

The rearrangement links TRBV5-4 to TRBJ2-5; 7 nucleotides agree with TRBD1. The ends lost 0 bases at V and 4 bases at J; junction bases unmatched: 9. This CDR3 has 16 amino acids. The germline gives CDR1 SGHNT, CDR2 YYREEE (reference sequence). The DNA for the CDR3 is TGTGCCAGCAGCTTGGTTGGGACAGCCAAGGGAGAGACCCAGTACTTC. Protein sequence: CASSLVGTAKGETQYF.

This clone was seen more than once but under ten times. The gene calls are TRBV5-1 and TRBJ1-5; 8 bases are shared with TRBD1. V gave up 4 bases and J gave up 7 bases; unmatched junction bases: 10. This CDR3 spans 15 amino acids. CDR1 is SGHRS and CDR2 is YFSETQ in the germline V gene. CDR3 sequence: CASSPETGVGQPQHF. The CDR3 region has the DNA TGCGCCAGCAGCCCGGAGACAGGGGTTGGGCAGCCCCAGCATTTT. Complete variable domain (other parts from reference TRBV5-1 and TRBJ1-5): KAGVTQTPRYLIKTRGQQVTLSCSPISGHRSVSWYQQTPGQGLQFLFEYFSETQRNKGNFPGRFSGRQFSNSRSEMNVSTLELGDSALYLCASSPETGVGQPQHFGDGTRLSIL.

The chain is built from TRBV3-1 (or the pseudogene TRBV3-2) and TRBJ1-2; 10 nucleotides agree with TRBD1. Germline V CDR1 and CDR2: LGHDT, YNNKEL (reference sequence). The CDR3 contains 13 residues. The V and J ends lost 4 bases and 6 bases, in that order; junction bases with no gene match: 2. CDR3: CASSRQGADGYTF. Written as DNA, the CDR3 is TGTGCCAGCAGCCGACAGGGGGCAGATGGCTACACCTTC.

The J gene is TRBJ1-6, the V gene TRBV5-4; D unclear. CDR1 SGHNT and CDR2 YYREEE come from the germline V gene (reference sequence). The CDR3 loop spans 16 amino acids. The V end was cut by 4 bases, the J end by 0 bases, with 11 bases between. CDR3: CASSPSGLSYNSPLHF. Written as DNA, the CDR3 is TGTGCCAGCAGCCCCAGTGGGCTCTCCTATAATTCACCCCTCCACTTT.